The 19 T cell receptor beta chains below were found in one sample sequenced in a study of blood T cell repertoires in COVID-19 (dated by TCRdb to the early 2020s). Library prep was done by the immunoSEQ multiplex PCR assay. TCRdb provides this immuneACCESS table in a form limited to in-frame rearrangements. Some clones are lacking; in checked studies, under half of them reflect an unresolved V gene, and why the rest are absent is not known. Here the sample has 100,000 to 150,000 clones; about 90% occur a single time. The top ten clones comprise more than 3.5% of the sample. Sequenced material: peripheral blood. Receptors were obtained from a woman in her fifties or sixties with acute or convalescent COVID-19.

J is TRBJ1-1 and V is TRBV11-3; D is uncertain. The CDR3 is 13 residues long. The germline V and J ends were trimmed by 5 bases and 5 bases, with 12 bases remaining between them. CDR1 is SGHNT and CDR2 is YENEEA in the germline V gene. Here the CDR3 reads CASSPRTETEAFF. The CDR3 bases are TGTGCCAGCAGCCCCCGTACAGAGACTGAAGCTTTCTTT. The entire variable domain, with the rest obtained from reference TRBV11-3 and TRBJ1-1, is as follows: EAGVVQSPRYKIIEKKQPVAFWCNPISGHNTLYWYLQNLGQGPELLIRYENEEAVDDSQLPKDRFSAERLKGVDSTLKIQPAELGDSAVYLCASSPRTETEAFFGQGTRLTVV.

V is TRBV15 and J is TRBJ2-1; 9 nucleotides agree with TRBD1. There are 15 residues in the CDR3. Germline trimming cut 3 bases from V and 1 base from J; bases unmatched to any gene: 1. Germline loops: CDR1 LNHNV, CDR2 YYDKDF (reference sequence). CDR3 protein: CATSRGQGSYNEQFF. The CDR3 nucleotides read TGTGCCACCAGCAGGGGACAGGGTTCCTACAATGAGCAGTTCTTC. Complete variable domain (other parts from reference TRBV15 and TRBJ2-1): DAMVIQNPRYQVTQFGKPVTLSCSQTLNHNVMYWYQQKSSQAPKLLFHYYDKDFNNEADTPDNFQSRRPNTSFCFLDIRSPGLGDTAMYLCATSRGQGSYNEQFFGPGTRLTVL.

The rearrangement uses TRBV2 and TRBJ1-2, with TRBD1 matching 7 bases. The trim removed 4 bases at V and 3 bases at J, leaving 8 bases unmatched. Germline lookup yields CDR1 SNHLY and CDR2 FYNNEI. The CDR3 runs to 15 residues. The CDR3 DNA sequence: TGTGCCAGCAGTGTGGAGGGACAGCTTTACTATGGCTACACCTTC. Translated, it gives CASSVEGQLYYGYTF.

V usage is TRBV11-2 and J usage is TRBJ2-7; tentatively, D is TRBD2 (5 bases). The CDR3 extends over 12 amino acids. The germline V gene has CDR1 SGHAT and CDR2 FQNNGV. The V gene lost 5 bases and the J gene lost 4 bases, with 9 bases spanning the gap. The CDR3 sequence: CASSRTHYEQYV. The CDR3 region has the DNA TGTGCCAGCAGCCGGACTCATTACGAGCAGTACGTC.

J is TRBJ2-1 and V is TRBV7-9; TRBD1 matches 8 bases. The germline V gene encodes CDR1 SEHNR and CDR2 FQNEAQ (reference sequence). The ends lost 4 bases at V and 4 bases at J; junction bases unmatched: 12. This CDR3 contains 17 residues. Here the CDR3 DNA reads TGTGCCAGCAGCTCAGCAGGGGGCCGGGCTCGATACAATGAGCAGTTCTTC. Residues: CASSSAGGRARYNEQFF.

CDR3 in DNA: TGTGCCAGCAGCGCCCTAGCGGGAGTGGAGACCCAGTACTTC. Its translation is CASSALAGVETQYF. The chain recombines TRBV9 with TRBJ2-5, with TRBD2 matching 10 bases. The CDR3 contains 14 residues. V lost 3 bases, J lost 5 bases, and 4 bases stayed unmatched. From germline, CDR1 is SGDLS and CDR2 YYNGEE. The variable domain in full, completed from reference TRBV9 and TRBJ2-5, reads DSGVTQTPKHLITATGQRVTLRCSPRSGDLSVYWYQQSLDQGLQFLIQYYNGEERAKGNILERFSAQQFPDLHSELNLSSLELGDSALYFCASSALAGVETQYFGPGTRLLVL.

V gene TRBV6-5 combines with J gene TRBJ1-2; TRBD1 is a possible D gene (5 bases). The germline gives CDR1 MNHEY, CDR2 SVGAGI. Trimming removed 7 bases at V and 6 bases at J, with 18 bases between. This CDR3 has 14 residues. The CDR3 sequence: CASTKTASSHGYTF. CDR3 coding DNA: TGTGCCAGCACTAAGACAGCCAGTAGTCATGGCTACACCTTC.

V and J are TRBV18 and TRBJ2-2, with D hard to call. Germline V gives CDR1 KGHSH, CDR2 LQKENI. Deletions cut 4 bases from V and 7 bases from J, with 7 bases between. The CDR3 is 12 residues long. In nucleotides, the CDR3 is TGTGCCAGCTCACTAGTATACGGGGAGCTGTTTTTT. It translates to CASSLVYGELFF.

The rearrangement links TRBV24-1 to TRBJ2-5; 10 nucleotides match TRBD1. The germline gives CDR1 KGHDR, CDR2 SFDVKD. CDR3 length: 15 amino acids. V lost 4 bases, J lost 4 bases, and 5 bases stayed unmatched. Here the CDR3 DNA reads TGTGCCACCAGTGACCGGACAGGGGGGCGAGAGACCCAGTACTTC. Translating gives CATSDRTGGRETQYF.

The V call is TRBV7-3, the J call TRBJ1-3; 9 bases match TRBD1. The junction had 2 bases not matched to a gene; V was cut back by 5 bases and J by 0 bases. Germline V gives CDR1 SGHTA, CDR2 FQGTGA. CDR3 length: 15 residues. CDR3 DNA sequence: TGTGCCAGCAGCCTGACAGGGGGCTCTGGAAACACCATATATTTT. It specifies CASSLTGGSGNTIYF.

V and J are TRBV7-3 and TRBJ1-1, with D perhaps matching TRBD1 (5 bases). V was pared by 2 bases and J by 0 bases, with 10 bases between. CDR3 length: 15 amino acids. Germline-derived CDR1 and CDR2 are SGHTA and FQGTGA. The CDR3 coding sequence is TGTGCCAGCAGCTTATTGGGGGGAGTGAACACTGAAGCTTTCTTT. Protein: CASSLLGGVNTEAFF.

This rearrangement joins TRBV6-7 to TRBJ2-7; D is perhaps TRBD1 (6 bases). TRBV6-7 is an open reading frame, and its role is uncertain. The CDR3 runs to 12 residues. The germline V and J ends were trimmed by 11 bases and 6 bases, with 17 bases remaining between them. This CDR3 is CASKGDPIEQYF. CDR3 sequence (DNA): TGTGCCTCAAAGGGGGACCCCATCGAGCAGTACTTC.

The chain links TRBV5-4 to TRBJ1-3; 10 bases map to TRBD1. Germline trimming cut 3 bases from V and 0 bases from J; bases unmatched to any gene: 6. The CDR3 is 17 amino acids. From germline, CDR1 is SGHNT and CDR2 YYREEE (reference sequence). In DNA, the CDR3 is TGTGCCAGCAGCTCCTGGGGGGACAGGGGCTCTGGAAACACCATATATTTT. Translated, it gives CASSSWGDRGSGNTIYF.

CDR3 nucleotides: TGTGCCAGCAGCCAAGAGGTGTTGAGCGGGAGGACCGGGGAGCTGTTTTTT. Protein product: CASSQEVLSGRTGELFF. The chain carries TRBV4-2 and TRBJ2-2, with TRBD2 matching 9 bases. The CDR3 runs 17 residues. The germline V gene encodes CDR1 LGHNA and CDR2 YNFKEQ. V dropped 0 bases and J dropped 5; count of bases not matched to a gene: 7.

The genes are TRBV3-1 (or the pseudogene TRBV3-2) and TRBJ2-7; 10 bases are shared with TRBD1. This CDR3 is built from 14 residues. The trim removed 6 bases at V and 2 bases at J, leaving 4 bases unmatched. Germline V gives CDR1 LGHDT, CDR2 YNNKEL (reference sequence). The CDR3 is CASRPGTGAYEQYF. As DNA, the CDR3 is TGTGCCAGCAGACCCGGGACAGGGGCCTACGAGCAGTACTTC.

The V and J genes are TRBV2 and TRBJ2-4; D possibly corresponds to TRBD2 (7 bases). Trimming removed 11 bases from V and 0 bases from J, with 14 bases in between. The germline V gene encodes CDR1 SNHLY and CDR2 FYNNEI. This CDR3 is built from 14 residues. Written as DNA, the CDR3 is TGTGCCCGGGGGGCGGGGGAAGCCAAAAACATTCAGTACTTC. Translating gives CARGAGEAKNIQYF.

V gene TRBV28 combines with J gene TRBJ2-4; 8 nucleotides agree with TRBD1. Unmatched junction bases numbered 8, after V lost 6 bases and J lost 7 bases. This CDR3 is built from 14 residues. Germline V gene lookup returns CDR1 MDHEN and CDR2 SYDVKM. The CDR3 bases are TGTGCCAGCAGCCCAATGGGGACAGGTAACATTCAGTACTTC. This gives the protein CASSPMGTGNIQYF.

J is TRBJ1-5 and V is TRBV10-3; D may be TRBD1 (5 bases). Germline CDR1 ENHRY, CDR2 SYGVKD. The CDR3 sequence is 12 residues long. The ends were cut back, 8 bases at V and 2 bases at J, with 7 bases in the middle. CDR3 sequence reads: CAIGGGNQPQHF. CDR3 nucleotides: TGTGCCATCGGGGGGGGCAATCAGCCCCAGCATTTT.

The chain couples TRBV5-5 to TRBJ1-3; 11 nucleotides align to TRBD1. The CDR3 loop spans 14 amino acids. The germline CDR1 and CDR2 sequences are SGHKS and YYEKEE (reference sequence). J was trimmed by 8 bases and V by 3 bases; bases with no gene match: 4. This chain's CDR3 is CASSSPGQGDTIYF. The CDR3 DNA sequence: TGTGCCAGCAGCTCGCCGGGACAGGGGGACACCATATATTTT.